What follows are 10 T cell receptor beta chains derived from one specimen sequenced in a study of blood T cell repertoires in COVID-19. Sequenced by immunoSEQ multiplex PCR; TCRdb stores in-frame clones only, minus some. Of fewer than 150,000 clones in the sample, roughly 85% were seen once. Material for sequencing was peripheral blood. These receptors came from a man aged 35-49 years with acute or convalescent COVID-19.

The J gene is TRBJ2-3, the V gene TRBV10-3; tentative D call: TRBD2 (6 bases). The germline V and J ends were trimmed by 2 bases and 3 bases, with 12 bases remaining between them. The CDR3 covers 15 residues. CDR1 is ENHRY and CDR2 is SYGVKD in the germline V gene. The CDR3, as DNA: TGTGCCATCAGTGAGGATGGTGCGGGGACAGATACGCAGTATTTT. Protein sequence: CAISEDGAGTDTQYF.

The table lists this clone with a count of one. The chain has TRBV30 and TRBJ2-6; D might be TRBD2 (5 bases). Germline V gene lookup returns CDR1 GTSNPN and CDR2 SVGIG (reference sequence). This CDR3 contains 13 residues. V was shortened by 2 bases and J by 6 bases, with 8 bases between the two germline ends. As DNA, the CDR3 is TGTGCCTGGAGTAGAGGGATGGCCAACGTCCTGACTTTC. Encoded protein: CAWSRGMANVLTF.

The chain combines TRBV4-1 with TRBJ1-4, with D unclear. V was trimmed by 4 bases and J by 10 bases, leaving 13 bases between them. Germline CDR1 MGHRA, CDR2 YSYEKL. The CDR3 has 13 residues. CDR3 DNA sequence: TGCGCCAGCAGCCTAGCCCTCGGAGGAAAACTGTTTTTT. Its protein product is CASSLALGGKLFF.

J is TRBJ2-3 and V is TRBV9, with TRBD2 identical over 9 bases. Trimming removed 0 bases from V and 6 bases from J; junction bases left unmatched: 5. Germline CDR1 is SGDLS and CDR2 is YYNGEE. The CDR3 has 15 amino acids. This chain's CDR3 is CASSVEGLAFDTQYF. CDR3 coding DNA: TGTGCCAGCAGCGTAGAGGGACTAGCTTTCGATACGCAGTATTTT. The full variable domain, with the rest looked up from reference TRBV9 and TRBJ2-3, is DSGVTQTPKHLITATGQRVTLRCSPRSGDLSVYWYQQSLDQGLQFLIQYYNGEERAKGNILERFSAQQFPDLHSELNLSSLELGDSALYFCASSVEGLAFDTQYFGPGTRLTVL.

The rearrangement uses TRBV4-2 and TRBJ2-4; TRBD1 aligns across 7 bases. J lost 5 bases, V lost 4 bases, and 8 bases had no gene match. In germline, CDR1 is LGHNA, CDR2 YNFKEQ. The CDR3 is made up of 15 amino acids. The chain's CDR3 is CASSPTGELQNIQYF. CDR3 nucleotide sequence: TGTGCCAGCAGCCCCACAGGGGAGCTCCAAAACATTCAGTACTTC.

The J gene is TRBJ2-3, the V gene TRBV15; 8 bases fit TRBD2. CDR1 and CDR2 (germline): LNHNV, YYDKDF (reference sequence). This CDR3 spans 15 amino acids. With 1 base clipped from V and 3 bases from J, the junction kept 3 bases outside the gene matches. CDR3 loop: CATSRAGGITDTQYF. The CDR3 DNA reads TGTGCCACCAGCAGAGCGGGGGGGATAACAGATACGCAGTATTTT.

This clone was seen just once. This chain links TRBV14 with TRBJ2-7; possibly TRBD1 for D (5 bases). Germline CDR1 reads SGHDN; CDR2 reads FVKESK. The CDR3 length is 14 residues. V lost 1 base and J lost 5, with 12 bases in between. In nucleotides, the CDR3 is TGTGCCAGCAGCCAAGTAAGGGCAGGGAACGAGCAGTACTTC. Amino acid sequence: CASSQVRAGNEQYF.

The rearrangement links TRBV15 to TRBJ1-4; the match to TRBD1 covers 9 bases. CDR1 and CDR2 (germline): LNHNV, YYDKDF (reference sequence). The J segment lost 7 bases and the V segment lost 4 bases, leaving 4 bases of the junction unmatched. The CDR3 covers 14 residues. The CDR3 protein is CATSMGQGGEKLFF. DNA of the CDR3: TGTGCCACCAGCATGGGACAGGGAGGTGAAAAACTGTTTTTT.

The chain recombines TRBV29-1 with TRBJ2-3, with a possible D match to TRBD1 (7 bases). The CDR3 consists of 15 residues. V was cut by 0 bases and J by 1 base, with 11 bases left in between. CDR1 is SQVTM and CDR2 is ANQGSEA in the germline V gene. CDR3 in amino acids: CSVEEEGAGTDTQYF. The CDR3 DNA reads as TGCAGCGTTGAAGAGGAGGGGGCGGGCACAGATACGCAGTATTTT.

This chain connects TRBV7-9 to TRBJ2-2, with TRBD1 matching 7 bases. Germline V gives CDR1 SEHNR, CDR2 FQNEAQ (reference sequence). J gave up 6 bases and V 1 base, and 11 bases lay outside the gene matches. The CDR3 is made up of 17 amino acids. For the CDR3, the DNA is TGTGCCAGCAGCTTAGTTCTTTGGGACAGTGGGCCCGGGGAGCTGTTTTTT. Its translation: CASSLVLWDSGPGELFF.